This TCR beta chain was sequenced during a study of CD8 T cells in Susac syndrome. Points on this clonotype: Its matching antigen is unknown.

The CDR3 consists of 14 residues. Germline assignment: CDR1 SGHDT and CDR2 YYEEEE. Trimming at V came to 3 bases and at J to 4 bases, leaving 3 bases not matched to a gene. The study's findings and limits: Susac-specific public clones were found in both the total CD8+ and the CD8+ TEMRA repertoires, with approximately 16 in the former and 5 or 6 in the latter.

RNA amounts of about 0.45 to 1 ug underwent reverse transcription with random hexamers. Each CDR3 protein gets one entry after TCRdb re-called the immunoSEQ multiplex PCR reads with MiXCR. The sample has 95,000 to 150,000 distinct CDR3 sequences, 90% to 95% seen once. The sequenced material came from CD8+ T cells from PBMCs. The chain carries TRBV5-6 and TRBJ2-2; the match to TRBD1 covers 7 bases. The TCR was taken from a human donor with Susac syndrome. CDR3 protein: CASSSDRATGELFF. CDR3 bases: TGTGCCAGCAGCTCTGACAGGGCCACCGGGGAGCTGTTTTTT.